This T cell receptor (beta chain) was documented in a study of shared clonotypes between healthy human individuals. Whole-study context: Per-donor plates numbered three CD4 naive, three CD4 memory, two CD8 naive and one CD8 memory.

The method was immunoSEQ multiplex PCR; TCRdb's version includes in-frame clones alone and lacks a portion of them. The table includes about 2.4 million clones, approximately 93% detected once. The germline gives CDR1 SGHRS, CDR2 YFSETQ. The V gene end was trimmed by 3 bases and the J gene end by 2 bases; junction bases not matched to a gene: 5. The CDR3 consists of 15 residues. Adult Caucasians living in Nashville, Tennessee made up all of the donors. Source material: naive CD4+ T cells from PBMCs. Documented subset: CD45RA+ positively selected. The sequence came from a young man in good health. Some clones in this sample may be carry-over from other donors' samples. J is TRBJ2-1 and V is TRBV5-1, with 7 bases lining up with TRBD1. The CDR3 reads CASSSGQVAYNEQFF. The CDR3, as DNA: TGCGCCAGCAGCTCCGGACAGGTGGCCTACAATGAGCAGTTCTTC.